A single TCR beta chain is shown here with its context. V dropped 7 bases and J dropped 4 bases, with 13 bases sitting between them. This CDR3 is 13 amino acids long. From germline, CDR1 is SEHNR and CDR2 FQNEAQ (reference sequence). The data derive from a study of shared clonotypes between healthy human individuals. Every subset's genomic DNA went evenly onto several immunoSEQ plates. Using immunoSEQ multiplex PCR, the repertoire was profiled, and TCRdb retains in-frame clones only, with some absent. The sample records about 480,000 clones, over 75% being singletons. Everyone who donated was a Caucasian adult who lived in Nashville, Tennessee.

The sample was PBMCs. This chain joins TRBV7-9 and TRBJ1-1, with a weak D call TRBD1 (5 bases). The receptor comes from a woman between 40 and 50 years old in good health. Some clones in this sample may be carry-over from other donors' samples. The CDR3 reads CASKRTGATEAFF. CDR3 DNA sequence: TGTGCCAGCAAAAGAACAGGAGCCACTGAAGCTTTCTTT.